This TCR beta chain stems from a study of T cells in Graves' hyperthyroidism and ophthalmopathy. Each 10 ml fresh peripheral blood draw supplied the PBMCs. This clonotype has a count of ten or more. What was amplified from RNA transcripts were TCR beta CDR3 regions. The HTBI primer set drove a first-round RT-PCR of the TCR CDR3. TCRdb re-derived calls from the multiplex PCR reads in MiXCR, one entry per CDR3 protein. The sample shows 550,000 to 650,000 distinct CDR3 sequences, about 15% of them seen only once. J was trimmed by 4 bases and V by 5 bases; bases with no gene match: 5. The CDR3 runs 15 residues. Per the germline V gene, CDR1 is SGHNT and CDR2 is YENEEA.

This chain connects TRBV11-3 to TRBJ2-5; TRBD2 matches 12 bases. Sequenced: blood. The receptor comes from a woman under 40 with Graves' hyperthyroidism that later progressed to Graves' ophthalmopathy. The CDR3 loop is CASSAPGLAGETQYF. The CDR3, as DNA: TGTGCCAGCAGCGCACCGGGACTAGCGGGAGAGACCCAGTACTTC.